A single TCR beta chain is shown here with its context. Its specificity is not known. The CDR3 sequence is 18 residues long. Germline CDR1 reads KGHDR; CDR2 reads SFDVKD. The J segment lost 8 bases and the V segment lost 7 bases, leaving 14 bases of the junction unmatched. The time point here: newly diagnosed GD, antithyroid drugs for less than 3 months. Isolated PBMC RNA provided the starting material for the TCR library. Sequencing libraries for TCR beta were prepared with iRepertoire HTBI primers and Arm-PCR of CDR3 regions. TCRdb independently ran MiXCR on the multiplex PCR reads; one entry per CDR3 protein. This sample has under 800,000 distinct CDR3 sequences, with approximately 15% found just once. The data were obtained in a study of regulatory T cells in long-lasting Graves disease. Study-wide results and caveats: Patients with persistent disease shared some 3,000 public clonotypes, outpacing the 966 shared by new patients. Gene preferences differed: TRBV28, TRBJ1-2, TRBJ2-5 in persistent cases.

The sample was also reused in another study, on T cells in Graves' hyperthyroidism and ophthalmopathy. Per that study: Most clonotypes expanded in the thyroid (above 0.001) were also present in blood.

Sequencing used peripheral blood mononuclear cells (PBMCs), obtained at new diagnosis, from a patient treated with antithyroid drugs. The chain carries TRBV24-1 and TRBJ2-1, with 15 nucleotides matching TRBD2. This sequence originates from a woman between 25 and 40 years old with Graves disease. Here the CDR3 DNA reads TGTGCCACCAGCGTGAGGCTGGGACTAGCGGGAGGAGCGGATGAGCAGTTCTTC. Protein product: CATSVRLGLAGGADEQFF.